Presented here are 3 T cell receptor beta chains from one specimen sequenced in a study of glioma-infiltrating T cells. Amplification of TCR alpha and beta CDR3 regions from RNA used iRepertoire nested multiplex PCR. Using its own MiXCR run on the multiplex PCR reads, TCRdb lists one record per CDR3 protein. The data hold a few hundred thousand distinct CDR3 sequences, with roughly two fifths observed a single time. What was sequenced was glioma tissue, nonneoplastic brain tissue, or PBMCs (not recorded which). The receptors come from a human donor with low-grade glioma or glioblastoma, undergoing nonglioma brain surgery, or in good health (not recorded which).

With regard to this clonotype: This may stem from a read error, because a much larger clone lies one nucleotide away. The chain uses TRBV6-1 and TRBJ2-1; 8 bases map to TRBD1. The V and J ends lost 7 bases and 8 bases, in that order; junction bases with no gene match: 16. CDR1 is MNHNS and CDR2 is SASEGT in the germline V gene. This CDR3 spans 16 amino acids. CDR3 amino acids: CASTNTHETGDHEQFF. CDR3 coding DNA: TGTGCCAGCACTAATACCCATGAGACAGGGGACCATGAGCAGTTCTTC.

The rearrangement joins TRBV29-1 to TRBJ2-3; TRBD2 agrees at 10 bases. Germline CDR1 reads SQVTM; CDR2 reads ANQGSEA. Trimming took 6 bases from V and 1 from J; bases not matched to a gene: 13. The CDR3 length is 17 residues. The DNA of the CDR3 is TGCAGCGTGGCCGGGGGGGGTCTAGCGGGAGGCACAGATACGCAGTATTTT. Translating gives CSVAGGGLAGGTDTQYF.

This clonotype appeared a few times. The gene calls are TRBV29-1 and TRBJ1-1; D is undetermined. There are 11 residues in the CDR3. V was pared by 7 bases and J by 4 bases, with 10 bases between. Germline CDR1 and CDR2: SQVTM and ANQGSEA. CDR3: CSGWSGTEAFF. The CDR3 DNA sequence: TGCAGCGGATGGTCGGGCACTGAAGCTTTCTTT.